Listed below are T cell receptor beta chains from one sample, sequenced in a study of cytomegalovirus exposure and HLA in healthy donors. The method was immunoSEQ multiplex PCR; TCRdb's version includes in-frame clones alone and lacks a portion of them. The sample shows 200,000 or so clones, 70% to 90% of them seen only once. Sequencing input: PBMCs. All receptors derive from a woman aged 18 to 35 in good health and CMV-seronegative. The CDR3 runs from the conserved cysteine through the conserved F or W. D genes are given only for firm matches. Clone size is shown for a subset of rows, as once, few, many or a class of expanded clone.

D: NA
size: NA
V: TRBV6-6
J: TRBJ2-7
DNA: TGTGCCAGCAGTTACTACGGGGAGCAGTACTTC
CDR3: CASSYYGEQYF

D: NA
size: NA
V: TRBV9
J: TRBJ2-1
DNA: TGTGCCAGCAGCGTAGACCGGTATGAGCAGTTCTTC
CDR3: CASSVDRYEQFF

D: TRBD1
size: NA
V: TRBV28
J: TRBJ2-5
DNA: TGTGCCAGCAGTTTAGCCCGGACAGGGATGGAGACCCAGTACTTC
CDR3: CASSLARTGMETQYF

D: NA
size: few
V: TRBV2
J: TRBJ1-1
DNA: TGTGCCAGCAGAGCCAGTTTTAGGCTGGCCACTGAAGCTTTCTTT
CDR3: CASRASFRLATEAFF

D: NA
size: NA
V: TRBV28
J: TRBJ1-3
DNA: TGTGCCAGCAGTTTAGGGGTTCTCTCTGGAAACACCATATATTTT
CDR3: CASSLGVLSGNTIYF

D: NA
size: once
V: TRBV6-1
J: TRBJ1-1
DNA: TGTGCCAGCAGCCAGGCGGGGGCCGACACTGAAGCTTTCTTT
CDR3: CASSQAGADTEAFF

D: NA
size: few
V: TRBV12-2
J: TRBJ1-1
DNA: TGTGCAAGTCGCCCAGACCGGGACAGGGGAACTGAAGCTTTCTTT
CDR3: CASRPDRDRGTEAFF

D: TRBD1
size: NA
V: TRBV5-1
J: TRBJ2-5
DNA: TGCGCCAGCAGCTGGACAGGGGGCGGGAGAGAGACCCAGTACTTC
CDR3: CASSWTGGGRETQYF

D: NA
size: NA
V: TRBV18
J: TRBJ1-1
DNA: TGTGCCAGCTCCTCCCGAGGGGCAGACACTGAAGCTTTCTTT
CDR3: CASSSRGADTEAFF

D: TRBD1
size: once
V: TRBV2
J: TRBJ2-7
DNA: TGTGCCAGCAGTGACACAGGGGCCGAGCAGTACTTC
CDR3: CASSDTGAEQYF

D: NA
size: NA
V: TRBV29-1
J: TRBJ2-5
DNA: TGCAGCGTAAGGTCAAGCATCGAGACCCAGTACTTC
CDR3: CSVRSSIETQYF

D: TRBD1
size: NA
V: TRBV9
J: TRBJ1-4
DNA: TGTGCCAGCAGCGACGGAATGGGACAGGGGCTAGAAAAACTGTTTTTT
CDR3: CASSDGMGQGLEKLFF

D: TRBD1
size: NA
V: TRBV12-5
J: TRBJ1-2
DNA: TGTGCTAGTGGTTTGGTAAGACCGACAGGGGATGGCTACACCTTC
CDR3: CASGLVRPTGDGYTF

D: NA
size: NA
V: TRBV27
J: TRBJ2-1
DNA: TGTGCCAGCAGCGGGACGGTGACCTACAATGAGCAGTTCTTC
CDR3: CASSGTVTYNEQFF

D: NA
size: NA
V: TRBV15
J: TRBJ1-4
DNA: TGTGCCACCAGCAAAGGGTTTATTGAAAAACTGTTTTTT
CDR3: CATSKGFIEKLFF

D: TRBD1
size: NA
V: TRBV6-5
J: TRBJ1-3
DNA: TGTGCCAGCAGTTACTCGGGGACAGCTGGAAACACCATATATTTT
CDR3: CASSYSGTAGNTIYF

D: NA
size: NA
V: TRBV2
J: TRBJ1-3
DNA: TGTGCCAGCAGCGAACGACTGAGGTCCGGGAGTGATGGAAACACCATATATTTT
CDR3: CASSERLRSGSDGNTIYF

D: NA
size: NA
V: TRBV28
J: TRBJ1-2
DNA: TGTGCCAGCAGCGAAGAACACGGGTCCTATGGCTACACCTTC
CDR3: CASSEEHGSYGYTF

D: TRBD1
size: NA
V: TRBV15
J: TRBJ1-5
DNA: TGTGCCACCAGCAGTACGGGACAGGGGATATATAGCAATCAGCCCCAGCATTTT
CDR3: CATSSTGQGIYSNQPQHF

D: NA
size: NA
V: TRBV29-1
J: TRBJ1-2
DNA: TGCAGCGTTGGTGTGGCGGACTATGGCTACACCTTC
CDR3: CSVGVADYGYTF

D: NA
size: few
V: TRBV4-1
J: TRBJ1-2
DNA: TGCGCCAGCAGCCAAGATGACAGTGCGGCCTATGGCTACACCTTC
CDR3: CASSQDDSAAYGYTF

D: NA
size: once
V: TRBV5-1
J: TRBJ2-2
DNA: TGCGCCAGCAGCTTGGAGACAGCGAACACCGGGGAGCTGTTTTTT
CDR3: CASSLETANTGELFF

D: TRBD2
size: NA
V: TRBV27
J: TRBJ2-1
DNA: TGTGCCAGCAGTTTAAGTAGCGGGGGGTACAATGAGCAGTTCTTC
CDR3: CASSLSSGGYNEQFF

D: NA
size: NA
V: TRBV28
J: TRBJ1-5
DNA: TGTGCCAGCAGTTCCCGTAAGGGAGCTAGCAATCAGCCCCAGCATTTT
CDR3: CASSSRKGASNQPQHF

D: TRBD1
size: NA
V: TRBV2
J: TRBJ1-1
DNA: TGTGCCAGCAGGGACGACAGGGGGGGAACTGAAGCTTTCTTT
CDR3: CASRDDRGGTEAFF

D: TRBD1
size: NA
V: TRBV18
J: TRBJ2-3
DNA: TGTGCCAGCTCACCAAACAGGGGGAGTTCAGATACGCAGTATTTT
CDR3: CASSPNRGSSDTQYF

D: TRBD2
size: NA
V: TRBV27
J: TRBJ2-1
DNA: TGTGCCAGCAGTTTACGGCCCTTAGCGGGAGGGAGCAATGAGCAGTTCTTC
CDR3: CASSLRPLAGGSNEQFF

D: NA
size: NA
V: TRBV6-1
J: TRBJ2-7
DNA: TGTGCCAGCACCCCAGGGTTGGCCTACGAGCAGTACTTC
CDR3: CASTPGLAYEQYF

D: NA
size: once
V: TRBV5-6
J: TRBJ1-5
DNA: TGTGCCAGCAGCTTGAAGTCAGGGCTCAATCAGCCCCAGCATTTT
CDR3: CASSLKSGLNQPQHF

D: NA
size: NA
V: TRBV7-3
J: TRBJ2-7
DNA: TGTGCCAGCAGCTTACAGGGTAAGGGCGAGCAGTACTTC
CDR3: CASSLQGKGEQYF

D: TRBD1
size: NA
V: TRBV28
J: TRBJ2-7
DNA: TGTGCCAGCAGTAGTGCCGGGACAGGGGCCTCCTACGAGCAGTACTTC
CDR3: CASSSAGTGASYEQYF

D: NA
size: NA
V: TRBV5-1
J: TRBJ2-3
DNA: TGCGCCAGCAGCTTGGACGGGGAAAGCACAGATACGCAGTATTTT
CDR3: CASSLDGESTDTQYF

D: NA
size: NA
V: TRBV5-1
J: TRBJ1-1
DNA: TGCGCCAGCAGCTTGGCGGCAACGAAGGCTTTCTTT
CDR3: CASSLAATKAFF

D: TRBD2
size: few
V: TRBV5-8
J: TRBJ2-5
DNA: TGTGCCAGCAGCCCCTGGTCTAGCGGGAGAGGAGAGACCCAGTACTTC
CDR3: CASSPWSSGRGETQYF

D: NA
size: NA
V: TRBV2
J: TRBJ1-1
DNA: TGTGCCAGCAGTTACAACAGGGCCACTGAAGCTTTCTTT
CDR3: CASSYNRATEAFF

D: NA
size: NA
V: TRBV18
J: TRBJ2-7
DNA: TGTGCCAGCTCAGACGGCTCCTACGAGCAGTACTTC
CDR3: CASSDGSYEQYF

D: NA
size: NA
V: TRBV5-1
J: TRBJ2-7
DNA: TGCGCCAGCAGCCCTTCGGCGCTGCACGAGCAGTACTTC
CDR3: CASSPSALHEQYF

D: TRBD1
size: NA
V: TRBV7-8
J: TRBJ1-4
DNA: TGTGCCAGCAGCCCGAGGACAGGGGGAGTTGAAAAACTGTTTTTT
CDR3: CASSPRTGGVEKLFF

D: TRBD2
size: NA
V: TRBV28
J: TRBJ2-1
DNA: TGTGCCAGCAGTGCCGCTAGCGGGGGGAGCTCCTACAATGAGCAGTTCTTC
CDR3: CASSAASGGSSYNEQFF

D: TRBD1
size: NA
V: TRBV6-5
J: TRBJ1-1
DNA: TGTGCCAGCAGCCCGGACAGGGGGCAACGGACTGAAGCTTTCTTT
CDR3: CASSPDRGQRTEAFF

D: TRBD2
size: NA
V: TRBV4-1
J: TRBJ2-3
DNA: TGCGCCAGCCGTCTGGGACTAAACACAGATACGCAGTATTTT
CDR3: CASRLGLNTDTQYF

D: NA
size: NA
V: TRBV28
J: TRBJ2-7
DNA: TGTGCCAGCACCGAAGGGGGAGAGCAGTACTTC
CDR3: CASTEGGEQYF

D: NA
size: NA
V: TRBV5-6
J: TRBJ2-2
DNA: TGTGCCAGCAGCTTGACATCGGGCCCCGGGGAGCTGTTTTTT
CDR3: CASSLTSGPGELFF

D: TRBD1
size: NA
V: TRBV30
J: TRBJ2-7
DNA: TGTGCCTGGACCCCCAGGACAGGGCGATACGAGCAGTACTTC
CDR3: CAWTPRTGRYEQYF

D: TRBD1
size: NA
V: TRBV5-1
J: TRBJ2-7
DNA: TGCGCCAGCAGCTTGGGGTCCGGGACAGGGACCTACGAGCAGTACTTC
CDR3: CASSLGSGTGTYEQYF

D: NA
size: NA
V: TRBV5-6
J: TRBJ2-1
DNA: TGTGCCAGCACCAAGGAGCTCGATGAGCAGTTCTTC
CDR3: CASTKELDEQFF

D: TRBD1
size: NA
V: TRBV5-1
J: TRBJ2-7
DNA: TGCGCCAGCAGCGGGACAGGGTTACAGTACTTC
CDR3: CASSGTGLQYF

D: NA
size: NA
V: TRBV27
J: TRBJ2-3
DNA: TGTGCCAGCAGGGTCAGGGAGCCCAGCACAGATACGCAGTATTTT
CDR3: CASRVREPSTDTQYF

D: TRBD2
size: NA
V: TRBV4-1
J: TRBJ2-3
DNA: TGCGCCAGCAGCCAACCAACTAGCGGGAGAAAAGCAGATACGCAGTATTTT
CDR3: CASSQPTSGRKADTQYF

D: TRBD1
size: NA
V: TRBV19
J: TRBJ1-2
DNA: TGTGCCAGTAGTGCCGGGACAGGGTACGGCTACACCTTC
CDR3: CASSAGTGYGYTF

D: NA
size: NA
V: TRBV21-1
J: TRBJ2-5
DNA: TGTGCCAGCAGCACTAGGGGCCGACAGGTTCGGCGGGAGACCCAGTACTTC
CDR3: CASSTRGRQVRRETQYF

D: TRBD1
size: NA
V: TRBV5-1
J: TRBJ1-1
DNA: TGCGCCAGCAGCGGCAACAGGGGGGAGAACACTGAAGCTTTCTTT
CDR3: CASSGNRGENTEAFF

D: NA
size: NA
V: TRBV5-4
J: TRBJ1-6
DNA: TGTGCCAGCAGCTTGCCAGGGGAGCCACCCCTCCACTTT
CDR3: CASSLPGEPPLHF

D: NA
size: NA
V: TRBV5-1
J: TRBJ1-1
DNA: TGCGCCAGCAGCTTCGGAGGGGGGAACACTGAAGCTTTCTTT
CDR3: CASSFGGGNTEAFF

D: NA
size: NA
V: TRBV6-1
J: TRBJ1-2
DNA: TGTGCCAGCAGTGAATCGCATAGTGGCTACACCTTC
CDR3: CASSESHSGYTF

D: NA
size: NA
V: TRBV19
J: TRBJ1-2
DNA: TGTGCCAGTACGGGCAGAAGCTCGACTAACTATGGCTACACCTTC
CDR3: CASTGRSSTNYGYTF

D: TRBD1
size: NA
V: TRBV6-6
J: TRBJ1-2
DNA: TGTGCCAGCAGTGACGAGACAGGGGGAGGCTACACCTTC
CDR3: CASSDETGGGYTF

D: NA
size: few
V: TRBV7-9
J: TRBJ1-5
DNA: TGTGCCAGCAGCTTTTCGGATCAGCCCCAGCATTTT
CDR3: CASSFSDQPQHF

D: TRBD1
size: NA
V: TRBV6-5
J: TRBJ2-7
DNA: TGTGCCAGCAGCCGGGACAGGAGCTCCTACGAGCAGTACTTC
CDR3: CASSRDRSSYEQYF